This T cell receptor (beta chain) was profiled in a study of blood T cell repertoires in COVID-19. The overall study: COVID-19 samples from acute and convalescent phases originated in the United States, Italy and Spain. Nucleic acid was either cDNA or gDNA, and it came from T cells, B-cell-depleted T cells, or PBMCs.

Clones were read by immunoSEQ multiplex PCR, and TCRdb kept only the in-frame ones, dropping some. The table records 55,000 to 75,000 clones, roughly 85% of them present only once. V lost 6 bases to trimming and J lost 3 bases, with 12 bases between them. CDR3 size: 14 residues. Germline assignment: CDR1 MDHEN and CDR2 SYDVKM. The gene calls are TRBV28 and TRBJ2-1, with D maybe TRBD1 (6 bases). Sequenced sample: peripheral blood. The receptor comes from a man aged 60 to 69 with acute or convalescent COVID-19. CDR3 sequence: CASSGDTFYNEQFF. The CDR3 DNA follows: TGTGCCAGCAGCGGGGACACTTTCTACAATGAGCAGTTCTTC.